The 16 T cell receptor beta chains given below trace back to one sample, sequenced in a study of metastatic and nonmetastatic thyroid tumors (dated by TCRdb to 2018 to 2021). Libraries were prepared through PCR. These reads were obtained on an Illumina HiSeq 4000. TCRdb ran its own pipeline on the public reads, namely fastp trimming at Q25 and MiXCR clone calling, and kept in-frame beta chains. The sample yields under 35,000 clones; about 21% were counted once. The ten largest clones capture around 21% of the sample. None of the patients had been given any treatment before thyroid surgery. The sequencing input was blood. These receptor sequences come from a female donor with papillary thyroid cancer or a benign thyroid nodule (not recorded which). Some clones in this sample may be carry-over from other donors' samples.

There are many counts of this clone. V is TRBV6-1 and J is TRBJ1-3; TRBD1 matches at 7 bases. Per germline, CDR1 MNHNS and CDR2 SASEGT. The trim removed 6 bases at V and 4 bases at J, leaving 12 bases unmatched. The CDR3 spans 16 residues. CDR3 in amino acids: CASSQALTGSGNTIYF. The CDR3 nucleotides read TGTGCCAGCAGCCAAGCCTTGACAGGGTCCGGAAACACCATATATTTT.

This clone has just a few counts. This chain links TRBV28 with TRBJ1-4; D not resolved. Trimming took off 8 bases at V and 0 bases at J, with 19 bases between the two ends. The CDR3 totals 17 residues. CDR1 MDHEN and CDR2 SYDVKM come from the germline V gene. The CDR3 DNA sequence: TGTGCCAGCGTTCGTTGGGCAGAGAACCCAACTAATGAAAAACTGTTTTTT. Protein: CASVRWAENPTNEKLFF. Together with reference TRBV28 and TRBJ1-4, the CDR3 gives the full variable domain: DVKVTQSSRYLVKRTGEKVFLECVQDMDHENMFWYRQDPGLGLRLIYFSYDVKMKEKGDIPEGYSVSREKKERFSLILESASTNQTSMYLCASVRWAENPTNEKLFFGSGTQLSVL.

This clone was counted many times. The V and J genes are TRBV20-1 and TRBJ2-3; 7 nucleotides align to TRBD2. The trim removed 5 bases at V and 5 bases at J, leaving 10 bases unmatched. Germline CDR1 and CDR2: DFQATT and SNEGSKA (reference sequence). The CDR3 runs 14 residues. CDR3 loop: CSASIPGGRDTQYF. The CDR3 nucleotides read TGCAGTGCTTCAATTCCGGGGGGAAGAGATACGCAGTATTTT.

This chain uses TRBV5-1 with TRBJ2-2; 13 nucleotides align to TRBD2. The germline V gene encodes CDR1 SGHRS and CDR2 YFSETQ. The CDR3 has 18 residues. The J segment lost 5 bases and the V segment lost 4 bases, leaving 11 bases of the junction unmatched. CDR3 nucleotides: TGCGCCAGCAGCCCCGGACTAGCGGGAGCGCCGGAGACCGGGGAGCTGTTTTTT. Translation gives CASSPGLAGAPETGELFF.

This clone turned up a few times. This rearrangement joins TRBV28 to TRBJ1-6; a possible D gene is TRBD1 (6 bases). In germline, CDR1 is MDHEN, CDR2 SYDVKM. Trimming removed 8 bases at V and 5 bases at J, with 13 bases between. The CDR3 spans 14 residues. CDR3 nucleotide sequence: TGTGCCAGCGCACTTTCAGGGGATAATTCACCCCTCCACTTT. This translates into CASALSGDNSPLHF. The variable domain in full, completed from reference TRBV28 and TRBJ1-6, reads DVKVTQSSRYLVKRTGEKVFLECVQDMDHENMFWYRQDPGLGLRLIYFSYDVKMKEKGDIPEGYSVSREKKERFSLILESASTNQTSMYLCASALSGDNSPLHFGNGTRLTVT.

The table lists this clone with many counts. The gene calls are TRBV6-5 and TRBJ2-5; D possibly corresponds to TRBD1 (6 bases). CDR3 length: 14 amino acids. Trimming removed 2 bases from V and 6 bases from J, with 13 bases in between. CDR1 is MNHEY, CDR2 SVGAGI, per germline. The CDR3 DNA reads TGTGCCAGCAGTTACCAAGGGGGTGGTAAGACCCAGTACTTC. Translation gives CASSYQGGGKTQYF.

The V gene is TRBV6-1, the J gene TRBJ1-5, with TRBD1 as a possible D gene (6 bases). CDR1 MNHNS and CDR2 SASEGT come from the germline V gene. The CDR3 is 14 amino acids. V dropped 7 bases and J dropped 5 bases, with 15 bases sitting between them. Here the CDR3 reads CASTAQGFDQPQHF. DNA for the CDR3: TGTGCCAGCACCGCACAGGGTTTTGATCAGCCCCAGCATTTT.

This clone was found many times. The chain carries TRBV24-1 and TRBJ1-5; D may be TRBD1 (5 bases). This CDR3 region has 13 residues. Trimming pared 4 bases from V and 9 bases from J, leaving 12 bases between. Germline values: CDR1 KGHDR, CDR2 SFDVKD. The CDR3 reads CATSDLGRGPQHF. For the CDR3, the DNA is TGTGCCACCAGTGACTTGGGACGCGGGCCCCAGCATTTT.

With regard to this clone: This clone may be a read error of a much larger clone one base away. The V call is TRBV27, the J call TRBJ1-1; D is possibly TRBD1 (6 bases). Germline assignment: CDR1 MNHEY and CDR2 SMNVEV (reference sequence). Between the trimmed V and J ends, which lost 7 bases and 5 bases, there was a span of 11 bases. The CDR3 spans 12 residues. The CDR3 DNA reads as TGTGCCAGCAACTACGGACAGACTGAAGCTTTCTTT. Encoded protein: CASNYGQTEAFF.

This clone was detected many times. The V gene is TRBV9, the J gene TRBJ1-1, with 10 positions matching TRBD1. After removal of 0 bases from V and 4 bases from J, the junction contained 3 bases not matched to a gene. There are 15 residues in the CDR3. The germline CDR1 and CDR2 sequences are SGDLS and YYNGEE. The CDR3 nucleotides read TGTGCCAGCAGCGTAGAGGGACAGGGGAGCACTGAAGCTTTCTTT. Its translation is CASSVEGQGSTEAFF.

This chain connects TRBV2 to TRBJ2-1; D not resolved. This CDR3 comprises 11 residues. The V end was cut by 7 bases, the J end by 5 bases, with 6 bases between. Germline values: CDR1 SNHLY, CDR2 FYNNEI. The CDR3 sequence is CASTDNNEQFF. The CDR3 DNA reads as TGTGCCAGCACCGACAACAATGAGCAGTTCTTC.

This clone was found many times. The chain couples TRBV3-1 to TRBJ1-2; weak D call: TRBD1 (6 bases). Per the germline V gene, CDR1 is LGHDT and CDR2 is YNNKEL (reference sequence). CDR3 length: 15 residues. V lost 1 base, J lost 3 bases, and 12 bases lay in between. Written as DNA, the CDR3 is TGTGCCAGCAGCCAAGTGACAGGCGACCACTATGGCTACACCTTC. Translation gives CASSQVTGDHYGYTF. The variable domain in full, with the rest retrieved from reference TRBV3-1 and TRBJ1-2, is DTAVSQTPKYLVTQMGNDKSIKCEQNLGHDTMYWYKQDSKKFLKIMFSYNNKELIINETVPNRFSPKSPDKAHLNLHINSLELGDSAVYFCASSQVTGDHYGYTFGSGTRLTVV.

This clone is categorized as medium-sized. CDR3 residues: CASSAPDSPLHF. The CDR3 DNA reads as TGTGCCAGCAGTGCCCCAGACTCACCCCTCCACTTT. The chain joins TRBV2 to TRBJ1-6; unclear D gene. CDR1 is SNHLY and CDR2 is FYNNEI in the germline V gene. CDR3 length: 12 amino acids. V lost 4 bases and J 10 bases, leaving 8 bases between the germline ends.

V usage is TRBV10-1 and J usage is TRBJ2-2, with D unclear. Deletions cut 2 bases from V and 2 bases from J, with 6 bases between. CDR1 is WNHNN and CDR2 is SYGVQD in the germline V gene (reference sequence). The CDR3 sequence is 14 residues long. The CDR3: CASSELRNTGELFF. The CDR3 DNA reads TGCGCCAGCAGTGAGCTCAGAAACACCGGGGAGCTGTTTTTT.

The chain combines TRBV28 with TRBJ2-2; 8 bases are shared with TRBD2. J was trimmed by 6 bases and V by 1 base; bases with no gene match: 4. This CDR3 spans 15 amino acids. Germline CDR1 reads MDHEN; CDR2 reads SYDVKM. CDR3 DNA: TGTGCCAGCAGTTTATTCCGGGAGGGGGCCGGGGAGCTGTTTTTT. Its translation is CASSLFREGAGELFF.

V gene TRBV6-4 combines with J gene TRBJ2-7; 10 bases are shared with TRBD2. This CDR3 comprises 18 residues. V lost 4 bases, J lost 0 bases, and 12 bases stayed unmatched. Germline CDR1 and CDR2: MRHNA and SNTAGT. CDR3 amino acids: CASSVLPGLARSSYEQYF. Written as DNA, the CDR3 is TGTGCCAGCAGTGTCCTTCCGGGACTAGCGCGTAGCTCCTACGAGCAGTACTTC.